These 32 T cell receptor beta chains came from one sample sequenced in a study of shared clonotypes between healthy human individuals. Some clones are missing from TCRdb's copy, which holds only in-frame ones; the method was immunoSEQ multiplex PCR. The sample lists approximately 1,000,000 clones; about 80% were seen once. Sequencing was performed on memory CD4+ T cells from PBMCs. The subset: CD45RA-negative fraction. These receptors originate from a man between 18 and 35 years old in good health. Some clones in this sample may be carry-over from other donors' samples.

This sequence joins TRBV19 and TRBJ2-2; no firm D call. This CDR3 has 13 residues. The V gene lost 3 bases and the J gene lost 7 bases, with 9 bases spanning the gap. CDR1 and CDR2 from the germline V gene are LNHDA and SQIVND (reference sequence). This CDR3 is CASSIAGLGELFF. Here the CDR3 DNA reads TGTGCCAGTAGTATCGCAGGCCTCGGGGAGCTGTTTTTT.

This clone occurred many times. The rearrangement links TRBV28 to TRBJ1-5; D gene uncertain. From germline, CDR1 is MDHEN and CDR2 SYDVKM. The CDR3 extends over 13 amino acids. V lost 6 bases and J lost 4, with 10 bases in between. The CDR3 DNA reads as TGTGCCAGCAGAACACACCCAAATCAGCCCCAGCATTTT. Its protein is CASRTHPNQPQHF.

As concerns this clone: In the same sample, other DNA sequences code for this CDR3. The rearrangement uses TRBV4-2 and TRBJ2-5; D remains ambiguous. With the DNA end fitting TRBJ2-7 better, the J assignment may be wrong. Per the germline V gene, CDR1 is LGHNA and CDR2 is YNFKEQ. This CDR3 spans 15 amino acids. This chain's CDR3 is CASSQEGDVSYEQYF. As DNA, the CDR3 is TGTGCCAGCAGCCAAGAAGGAGATGTATCCTACGAGCAGTACTTC.

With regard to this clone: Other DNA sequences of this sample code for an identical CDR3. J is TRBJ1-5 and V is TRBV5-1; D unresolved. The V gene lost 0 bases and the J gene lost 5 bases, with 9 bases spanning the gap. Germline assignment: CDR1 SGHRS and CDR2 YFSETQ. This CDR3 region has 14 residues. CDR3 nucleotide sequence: TGCGCCAGCAGCTTGGAGGGAGGCGATCAGCCCCAGCATTTT. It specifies CASSLEGGDQPQHF. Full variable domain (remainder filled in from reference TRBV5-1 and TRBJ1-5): KAGVTQTPRYLIKTRGQQVTLSCSPISGHRSVSWYQQTPGQGLQFLFEYFSETQRNKGNFPGRFSGRQFSNSRSEMNVSTLELGDSALYLCASSLEGGDQPQHFGDGTRLSIL.

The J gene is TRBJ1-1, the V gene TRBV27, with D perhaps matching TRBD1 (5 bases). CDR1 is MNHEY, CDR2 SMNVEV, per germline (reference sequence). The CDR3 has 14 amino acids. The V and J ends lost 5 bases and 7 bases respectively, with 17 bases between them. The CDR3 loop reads CASSLGLHSSEAFF. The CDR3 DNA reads TGTGCCAGCAGTCTGGGACTCCATAGCAGTGAAGCTTTCTTT.

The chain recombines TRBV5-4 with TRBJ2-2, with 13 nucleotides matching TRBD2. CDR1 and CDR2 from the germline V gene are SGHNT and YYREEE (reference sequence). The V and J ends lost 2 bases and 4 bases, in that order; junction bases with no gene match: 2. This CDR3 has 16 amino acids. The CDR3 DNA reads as TGTGCCAGCAGCTTTGGACTAGCGGGAGTCACCGGGGAGCTGTTTTTT. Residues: CASSFGLAGVTGELFF. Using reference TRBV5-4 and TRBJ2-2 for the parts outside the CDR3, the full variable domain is ETGVTQSPTHLIKTRGQQVTLRCSSQSGHNTVSWYQQALGQGPQFIFQYYREEENGRGNFPPRFSGLQFPNYSSELNVNALELDDSALYLCASSFGLAGVTGELFFGEGSRLTVL.

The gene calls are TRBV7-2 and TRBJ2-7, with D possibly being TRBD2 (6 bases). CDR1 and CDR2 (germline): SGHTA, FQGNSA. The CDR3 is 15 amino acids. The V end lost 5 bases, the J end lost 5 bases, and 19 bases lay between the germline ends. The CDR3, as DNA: TGTGCCAGCAGCCGGGGGTTTGGGGACGGAGACGAGCAGTACTTC. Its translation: CASSRGFGDGDEQYF.

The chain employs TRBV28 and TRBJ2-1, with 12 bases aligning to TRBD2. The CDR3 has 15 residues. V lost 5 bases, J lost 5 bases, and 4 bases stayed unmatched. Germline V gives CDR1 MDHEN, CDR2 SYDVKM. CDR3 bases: TGTGCCAGCAGTACACTAGCGGGAGGTAACAATGAGCAGTTCTTC. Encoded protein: CASSTLAGGNNEQFF.

The CDR3: CASSTGQPNQPQHF. The CDR3 DNA reads as TGCGCCAGCAGCACGGGACAGCCCAATCAGCCCCAGCATTTT. The chain is built from TRBV5-1 and TRBJ1-5; 7 bases are a match to TRBD1. Looked up from germline, CDR1 is SGHRS and CDR2 is YFSETQ. With 4 bases clipped from V and 3 bases from J, the junction kept 4 bases outside the gene matches. There are 14 residues in the CDR3.

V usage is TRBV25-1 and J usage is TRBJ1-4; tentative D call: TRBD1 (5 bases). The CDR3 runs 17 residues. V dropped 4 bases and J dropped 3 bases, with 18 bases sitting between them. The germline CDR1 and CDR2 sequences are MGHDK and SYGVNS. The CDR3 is CASSASGASGPNEKLFF. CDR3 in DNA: TGTGCCAGCAGTGCCTCCGGGGCAAGCGGTCCTAATGAAAAACTGTTTTTT.

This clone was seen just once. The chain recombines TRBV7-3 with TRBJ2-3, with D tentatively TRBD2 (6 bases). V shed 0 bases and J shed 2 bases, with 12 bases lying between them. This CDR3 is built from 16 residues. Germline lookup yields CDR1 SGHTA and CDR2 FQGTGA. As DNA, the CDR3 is TGTGCCAGCAGCTTAACGGGCGGGGCATACACAGATACGCAGTATTTT. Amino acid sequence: CASSLTGGAYTDTQYF. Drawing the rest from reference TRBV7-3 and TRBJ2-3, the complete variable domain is GAGVSQTPSNKVTEKGKYVELRCDPISGHTALYWYRQSLGQGPEFLIYFQGTGAADDSGLPNDRFFAVRPEGSVSTLKIQRTERGDSAVYLCASSLTGGAYTDTQYFGPGTRLTVL.

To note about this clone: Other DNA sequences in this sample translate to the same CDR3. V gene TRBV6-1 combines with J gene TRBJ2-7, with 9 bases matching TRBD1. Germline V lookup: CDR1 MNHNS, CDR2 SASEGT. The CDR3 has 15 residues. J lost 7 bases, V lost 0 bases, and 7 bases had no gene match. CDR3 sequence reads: CASSEARDRVYEQYF. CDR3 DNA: TGTGCCAGCAGTGAAGCGCGGGACAGGGTCTATGAGCAGTACTTC.

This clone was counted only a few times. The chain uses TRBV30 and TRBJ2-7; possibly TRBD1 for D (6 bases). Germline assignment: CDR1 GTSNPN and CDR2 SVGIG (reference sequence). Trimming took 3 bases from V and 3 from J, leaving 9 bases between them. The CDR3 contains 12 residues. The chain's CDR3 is CAWSQQGYEQYF. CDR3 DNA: TGTGCCTGGAGCCAACAGGGCTACGAGCAGTACTTC.

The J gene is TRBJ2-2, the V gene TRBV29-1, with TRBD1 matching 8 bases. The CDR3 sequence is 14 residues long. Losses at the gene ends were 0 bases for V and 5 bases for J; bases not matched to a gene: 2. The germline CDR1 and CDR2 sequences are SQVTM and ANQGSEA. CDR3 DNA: TGCAGCGTTGAAGACAGGGGGCGAACCGGGGAGCTGTTTTTT. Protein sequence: CSVEDRGRTGELFF.

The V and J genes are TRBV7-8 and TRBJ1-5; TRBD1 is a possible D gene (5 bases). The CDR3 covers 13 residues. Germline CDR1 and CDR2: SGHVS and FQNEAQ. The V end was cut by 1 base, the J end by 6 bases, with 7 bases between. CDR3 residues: CASSLGQSQPQHF. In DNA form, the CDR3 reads TGTGCCAGCAGCTTAGGACAGAGTCAGCCCCAGCATTTT.

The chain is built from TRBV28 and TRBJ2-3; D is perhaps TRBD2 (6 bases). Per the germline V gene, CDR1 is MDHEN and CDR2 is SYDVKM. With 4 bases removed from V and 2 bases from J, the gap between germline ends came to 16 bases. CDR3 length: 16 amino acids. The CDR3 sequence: CASSSQGLGLTDTQYF. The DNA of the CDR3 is TGTGCCAGCAGTTCGCAGGGACTGGGACTCACAGATACGCAGTATTTT.

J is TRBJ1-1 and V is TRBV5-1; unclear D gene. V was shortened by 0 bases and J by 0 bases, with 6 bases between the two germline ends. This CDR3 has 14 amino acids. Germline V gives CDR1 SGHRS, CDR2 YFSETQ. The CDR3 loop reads CASSLVPLNTEAFF. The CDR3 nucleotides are TGCGCCAGCAGCTTGGTTCCACTGAACACTGAAGCTTTCTTT. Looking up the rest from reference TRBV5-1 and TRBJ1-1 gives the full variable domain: KAGVTQTPRYLIKTRGQQVTLSCSPISGHRSVSWYQQTPGQGLQFLFEYFSETQRNKGNFPGRFSGRQFSNSRSEMNVSTLELGDSALYLCASSLVPLNTEAFFGQGTRLTVV.

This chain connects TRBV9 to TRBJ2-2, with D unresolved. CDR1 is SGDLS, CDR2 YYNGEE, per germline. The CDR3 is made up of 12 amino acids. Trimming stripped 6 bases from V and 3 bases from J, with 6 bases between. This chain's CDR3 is CASTPDTGELFF. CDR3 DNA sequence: TGTGCCAGCACCCCGGACACCGGGGAGCTGTTTTTT.

The CDR3 reads CASSQSTGAGEETQYF. CDR3 nucleotides: TGTGCCAGCAGCCAATCGACGGGAGCGGGAGAAGAGACCCAGTACTTC. V is TRBV4-2 and J is TRBJ2-5, with 8 nucleotides matching TRBD2. The CDR3 contains 16 residues. J was trimmed by 3 bases and V by 2 bases; bases with no gene match: 8. CDR1 and CDR2 from the germline V gene are LGHNA and YNFKEQ.

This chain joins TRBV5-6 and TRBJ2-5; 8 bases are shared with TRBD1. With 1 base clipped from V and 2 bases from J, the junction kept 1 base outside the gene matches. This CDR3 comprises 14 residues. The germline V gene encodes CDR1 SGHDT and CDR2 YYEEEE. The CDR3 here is CASSLYRGQETQYF. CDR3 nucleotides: TGTGCCAGCAGCTTGTACAGGGGGCAAGAGACCCAGTACTTC.

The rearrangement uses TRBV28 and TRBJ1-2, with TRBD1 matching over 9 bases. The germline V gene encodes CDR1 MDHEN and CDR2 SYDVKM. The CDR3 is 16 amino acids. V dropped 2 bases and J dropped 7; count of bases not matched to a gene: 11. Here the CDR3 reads CASSLTGTGFLGGYTF. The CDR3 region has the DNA TGTGCCAGCAGTTTAACCGGGACAGGGTTCTTGGGTGGCTACACCTTC.

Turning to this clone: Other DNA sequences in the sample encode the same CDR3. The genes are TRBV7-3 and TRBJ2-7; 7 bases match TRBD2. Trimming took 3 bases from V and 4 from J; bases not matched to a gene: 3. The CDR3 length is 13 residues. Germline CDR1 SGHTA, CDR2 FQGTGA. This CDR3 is CASSFGGGYEQYF. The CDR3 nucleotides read TGTGCCAGCAGCTTCGGGGGAGGGTACGAGCAGTACTTC.

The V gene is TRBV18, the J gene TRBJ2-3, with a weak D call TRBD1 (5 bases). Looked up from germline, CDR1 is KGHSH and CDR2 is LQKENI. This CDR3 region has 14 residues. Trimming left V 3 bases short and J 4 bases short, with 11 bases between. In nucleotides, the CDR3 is TGTGCCAGCTCACCTGGGGCGGCTCCAGATACGCAGTATTTT. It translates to CASSPGAAPDTQYF.

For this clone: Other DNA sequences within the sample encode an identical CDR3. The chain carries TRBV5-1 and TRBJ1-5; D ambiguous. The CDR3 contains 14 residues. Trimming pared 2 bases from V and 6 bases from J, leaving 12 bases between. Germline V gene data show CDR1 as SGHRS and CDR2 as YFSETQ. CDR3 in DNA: TGCGCCAGCAGCTTAGAGGGCGGTGGTCAGCCCCAGCATTTT. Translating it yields CASSLEGGGQPQHF.

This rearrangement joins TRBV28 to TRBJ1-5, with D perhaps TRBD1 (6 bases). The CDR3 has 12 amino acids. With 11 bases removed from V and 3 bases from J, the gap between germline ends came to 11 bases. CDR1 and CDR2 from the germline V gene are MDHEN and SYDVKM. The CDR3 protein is CAAGGPNQPQHF. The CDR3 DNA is TGTGCCGCCGGGGGGCCCAATCAGCCCCAGCATTTT.

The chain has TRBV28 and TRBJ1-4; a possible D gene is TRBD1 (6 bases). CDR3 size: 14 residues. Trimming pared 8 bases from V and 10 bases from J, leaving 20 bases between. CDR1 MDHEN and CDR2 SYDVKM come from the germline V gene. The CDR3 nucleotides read TGTGCCAGCGCCGATCAGGGGACTTTGCGAAAACTGTTTTTT. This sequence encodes CASADQGTLRKLFF. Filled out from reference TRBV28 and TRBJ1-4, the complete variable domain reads DVKVTQSSRYLVKRTGEKVFLECVQDMDHENMFWYRQDPGLGLRLIYFSYDVKMKEKGDIPEGYSVSREKKERFSLILESASTNQTSMYLCASADQGTLRKLFFGSGTQLSVL.

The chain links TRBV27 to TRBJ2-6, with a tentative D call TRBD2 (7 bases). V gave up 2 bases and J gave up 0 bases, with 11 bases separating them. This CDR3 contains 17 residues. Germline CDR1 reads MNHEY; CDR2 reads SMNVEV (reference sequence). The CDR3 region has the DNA TGTGCCAGCAGTTTAAGAGGGGGGGGCTCTGGGGCCAACGTCCTGACTTTC. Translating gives CASSLRGGGSGANVLTF. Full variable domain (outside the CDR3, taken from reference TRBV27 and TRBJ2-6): EAQVTQNPRYLITVTGKKLTVTCSQNMNHEYMSWYRQDPGLGLRQIYYSMNVEVTDKGDVPEGYKVSRKEKRNFPLILESPSPNQTSLYFCASSLRGGGSGANVLTFGAGSRLTVL.

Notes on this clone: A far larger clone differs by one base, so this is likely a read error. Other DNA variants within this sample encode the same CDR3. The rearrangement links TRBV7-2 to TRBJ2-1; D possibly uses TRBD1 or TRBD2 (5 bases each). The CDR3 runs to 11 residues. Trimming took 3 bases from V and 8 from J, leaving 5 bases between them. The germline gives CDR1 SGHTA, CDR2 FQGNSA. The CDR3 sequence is CASSLGDEQFF. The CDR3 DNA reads TGTGCCAGCAGCTTGGGGGATGAGCAGTTCTTC.

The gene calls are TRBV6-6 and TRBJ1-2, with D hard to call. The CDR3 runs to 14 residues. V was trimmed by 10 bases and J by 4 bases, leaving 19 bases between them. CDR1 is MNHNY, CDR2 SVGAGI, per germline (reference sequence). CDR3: CATKAEGGGYGYTF. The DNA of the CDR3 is TGTGCCACCAAGGCGGAGGGAGGCGGCTATGGCTACACCTTC.

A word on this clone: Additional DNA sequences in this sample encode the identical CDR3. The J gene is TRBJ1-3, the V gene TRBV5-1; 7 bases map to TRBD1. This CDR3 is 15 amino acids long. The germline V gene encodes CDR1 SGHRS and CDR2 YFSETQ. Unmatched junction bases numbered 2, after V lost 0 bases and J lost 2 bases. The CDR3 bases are TGCGCCAGCAGCTTGGCCCAGGGGGCTGGAAACACCATATATTTT. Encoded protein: CASSLAQGAGNTIYF.

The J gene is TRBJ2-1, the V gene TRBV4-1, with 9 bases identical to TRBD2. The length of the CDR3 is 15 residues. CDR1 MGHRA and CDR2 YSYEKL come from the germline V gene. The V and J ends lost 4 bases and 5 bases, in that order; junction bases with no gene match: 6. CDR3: CASSPTGLANNEQFF. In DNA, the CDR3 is TGCGCCAGCAGCCCCACAGGACTAGCGAACAATGAGCAGTTCTTC.

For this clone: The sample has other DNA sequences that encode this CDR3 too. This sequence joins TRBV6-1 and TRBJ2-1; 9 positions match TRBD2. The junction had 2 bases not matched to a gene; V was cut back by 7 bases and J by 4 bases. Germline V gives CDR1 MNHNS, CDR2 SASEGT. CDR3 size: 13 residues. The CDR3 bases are TGTGCCAGCAAGACTAGCGGTTACAATGAGCAGTTCTTC. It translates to CASKTSGYNEQFF.